This T cell receptor (beta chain) was captured by sequencing in a study of blood T cell repertoires in COVID-19. Germline CDR1 KGHDR, CDR2 SFDVKD. V dropped 9 bases and J dropped 1; count of bases not matched to a gene: 7. CDR3 length: 15 amino acids. Per the authors' pipeline: Amplifying reference gene primers gave estimates of nucleated cell counts. TCRdb keeps only in-frame clones here, not all; method: immunoSEQ multiplex PCR. V and J calls plus clone size are reproduced from that table; the DNA served to infer D and trimming. The sample holds approximately 230,000 clones; about four fifths are singletons and the top ten take roughly 10%.

The sequence was collected from a man at least 80 years old with acute or convalescent COVID-19. The sample was peripheral blood. V is TRBV24-1 and J is TRBJ2-1, with TRBD1 matching over 8 bases. CDR3 in amino acids: CATGGRGLSYNEQFF. For the CDR3, the DNA is TGTGCCACCGGGGGCAGGGGGCTGTCCTACAATGAGCAGTTCTTC.